This TCR beta chain was sequenced in a study of control samples from healthy donors and cancer patients. The CDR3 has 16 residues. Germline loops: CDR1 KGHSH, CDR2 LQKENI. Trimming removed 6 bases at V and 2 bases at J, with 19 bases between. The method was immunoSEQ multiplex PCR; TCRdb's version includes in-frame clones alone and lacks a portion of them. The sample includes roughly 150,000 clones, about 90% of them seen just once. This chain links TRBV18 with TRBJ1-2, with TRBD1 as a possible D gene (6 bases). Sequenced: blood. The origin of this receptor is a man in his late teens or twenties in good health. CDR3 region: CASSPRAGAENYGYTF. In DNA, the CDR3 is TGTGCCAGCTCGCCGCGGGCAGGGGCAGAAAACTATGGCTACACCTTC.